This T cell receptor (beta chain) was captured in a study of shared clonotypes between healthy human individuals. DNA input for the unsorted PBMC replicate PCRs was roughly 300 ng, approximately 30,000 T cell genomes. The repertoire was sequenced with immunoSEQ multiplex PCR; TCRdb's copy has only in-frame clones and lacks some. Counted here are some 470,000 clones, about 79% occurring once; the ten biggest clones make up roughly 13%. The V and J ends lost 4 bases and 6 bases respectively, with 16 bases between them. Germline assignment: CDR1 LGHNA and CDR2 YNFKEQ. The CDR3 has 15 amino acids. Sequenced material: PBMCs. The chain carries TRBV4-2 and TRBJ2-1; a weak D match, TRBD2 (7 bases). This clonotype originated in a woman between 40 and 55 years old in good health. Some clones in this sample may be carry-over from other donors' samples. The CDR3 reads CASSPLAEGGNEQFF. CDR3 coding DNA: TGTGCCAGCAGCCCTCTAGCGGAGGGGGGCAATGAGCAGTTCTTC.